These 13 T cell receptor beta chains were all obtained from the same sample, sequenced in a study of T cells in Graves' hyperthyroidism and ophthalmopathy. TCR beta CDR3 regions were amplified from RNA transcripts. Carried out on the TCR CDR3, a first-round RT-PCR used the HTBI primer set. TCRdb redid the calling of the multiplex PCR reads with MiXCR, one entry per CDR3 protein. The table has around 520,000 distinct CDR3 sequences, around 13% seen once. The sequencing sample was made of blood. These receptors were obtained from a woman in her thirties or forties with Graves' hyperthyroidism.

This clonotype was counted only a few times. The chain combines TRBV5-1 with TRBJ2-2; 13 nucleotides match TRBD2. This CDR3 has 17 amino acids. V shed 3 bases, J shed 1 base, and the junction held 3 bases outside the gene matches. Germline V gene lookup returns CDR1 SGHRS and CDR2 YFSETQ. CDR3 in DNA: TGCGCCAGCAGCTCGGGACTAGCGGGATTGAACACCGGGGAGCTGTTTTTT. It translates to CASSSGLAGLNTGELFF.

This clonotype was detected ten times or more. This sequence joins TRBV28 and TRBJ2-7, with D perhaps TRBD1 or TRBD2 (5 bases each). Deletions cut 4 bases from V and 0 bases from J, with 16 bases between. The CDR3 consists of 16 residues. Germline CDR1 MDHEN, CDR2 SYDVKM. CDR3 DNA sequence: TGTGCCAGCAGTTCCCTCGGGACGGAAAGCTCCTACGAGCAGTACTTC. The encoded protein is CASSSLGTESSYEQYF.

This clonotype was counted a few times. V is TRBV29-1 and J is TRBJ2-7; TRBD1 matches at 7 bases. The CDR3 loop spans 12 amino acids. Germline values: CDR1 SQVTM, CDR2 ANQGSEA. J gave up 2 bases and V 6 bases, and 4 bases lay outside the gene matches. The CDR3 DNA sequence: TGCAGCGTCCGGGACAGTACCTACGAGCAGTACTTC. Translation: CSVRDSTYEQYF.

This clonotype was recorded a few times. The V call is TRBV28, the J call TRBJ1-4; a weak D match, TRBD1 (5 bases). The ends were cut back, 4 bases at V and 7 bases at J, with 7 bases in the middle. CDR1 MDHEN and CDR2 SYDVKM come from the germline V gene. The CDR3 extends over 12 amino acids. The CDR3 region has the DNA TGTGCCAGCAGTTGGGGGAGTGAAAAACTGTTTTTT. It yields the protein CASSWGSEKLFF.

At least ten counts were recorded for this clonotype. The chain combines TRBV3-1 with TRBJ1-2, with TRBD1 identical over 8 bases. This CDR3 contains 16 residues. Germline V gives CDR1 LGHDT, CDR2 YNNKEL (reference sequence). Trimming at V came to 3 bases and at J to 3 bases, leaving 9 bases not matched to a gene. The CDR3 nucleotides are TGTGCCAGCAGCCAGGCCGGACAGGGAGAATACTATGGCTACACCTTC. Protein product: CASSQAGQGEYYGYTF.

This clonotype was counted many times. V usage is TRBV7-2 and J usage is TRBJ1-1; D unresolved. V lost 1 base and J lost 1, with 7 bases in between. Germline V gene data show CDR1 as SGHTA and CDR2 as FQGNSA. The CDR3 is made up of 14 amino acids. CDR3 nucleotide sequence: TGTGCCAGCAGCTTAGAGACGGCGAACACTGAAGCTTTCTTT. This encodes CASSLETANTEAFF.

On this clonotype itself: Given a much more abundant clone one base away, this may be a read error. The rearrangement joins TRBV10-3 to TRBJ1-6; D gene uncertain. Trimming pared 4 bases from V and 10 bases from J, leaving 8 bases between. Germline CDR1 reads ENHRY; CDR2 reads SYGVKD. The CDR3 runs to 12 residues. The CDR3, as DNA: TGTGCCATCAGTGCCGAGAAGTCACCCCTCCACTTT. Translated: CAISAEKSPLHF.

With respect to this clonotype: At one of its ends the junction is not consistent with the germline gene, which may arise from a read error. The chain carries TRBV10-3 and TRBJ2-7, with D possibly TRBD2 on 6 matching bases. CDR3 size: 14 residues. CDR1 is ENHRY and CDR2 is SYGVKD in the germline V gene. DNA of the CDR3: TGTGCCCTCAGGAAGAGGGAGGAGTCCTACGAGCAGTACTTC. Protein sequence: CALRKREESYEQYF.

This clonotype was observed at least ten times. The rearrangement uses TRBV20-1 and TRBJ2-2; no reliable D call. The V and J ends lost 0 bases and 3 bases respectively, with 8 bases between them. There are 14 residues in the CDR3. Per the germline V gene, CDR1 is DFQATT and CDR2 is SNEGSKA (reference sequence). CDR3 in DNA: TGCAGTGCTAGAGATGGCTCCTACACCGGGGAGCTGTTTTTT. It yields the protein CSARDGSYTGELFF.

This clonotype showed up just a few times. The chain combines TRBV6-4 with TRBJ1-1; D is undetermined. From germline, CDR1 is MRHNA and CDR2 SNTAGT. The V end was cut by 8 bases, the J end by 1 base, with 11 bases between. CDR3 length: 13 amino acids. CDR3 coding DNA: TGTGCCAGCCACGAGGCAGGGAACACTGAAGCTTTCTTT. This gives the protein CASHEAGNTEAFF.

This clonotype came up many times. CDR3 residues: CASSLTGALPPNNEQFF. The CDR3 coding sequence is TGTGCCAGCAGTTTGACAGGGGCCCTCCCCCCGAACAATGAGCAGTTCTTC. This chain joins TRBV28 and TRBJ2-1; 8 bases map to TRBD1. The CDR3 totals 17 residues. Trimming at V came to 3 bases and at J to 5 bases, leaving 12 bases not matched to a gene. Germline V CDR1 and CDR2: MDHEN, SYDVKM.

The gene calls are TRBV18 and TRBJ1-2, with D maybe TRBD1 (6 bases). V was clipped by 2 bases and J by 8 bases, with 12 bases between them. The CDR3 is made up of 13 amino acids. The V gene's germline CDR1 is KGHSH and CDR2 LQKENI. The CDR3 reads CASSPSTGSGYTF. CDR3 sequence (DNA): TGTGCCAGCTCACCATCGACAGGTTCGGGCTACACCTTC.

In its sample, this clonotype was seen a few times. The rearrangement joins TRBV5-1 to TRBJ2-7, with TRBD1 matching over 10 bases. The CDR3 has 16 residues. The germline V gene encodes CDR1 SGHRS and CDR2 YFSETQ. V lost 3 bases, J lost 3 bases, and 9 bases stayed unmatched. The CDR3 loop reads CASSSGTGAWNYEQYF. As DNA, the CDR3 is TGCGCCAGCAGCTCCGGGACAGGGGCCTGGAACTACGAGCAGTACTTC. The whole variable domain, remainder taken from reference TRBV5-1 and TRBJ2-7, is KAGVTQTPRYLIKTRGQQVTLSCSPISGHRSVSWYQQTPGQGLQFLFEYFSETQRNKGNFPGRFSGRQFSNSRSEMNVSTLELGDSALYLCASSSGTGAWNYEQYFGPGTRLTVT.